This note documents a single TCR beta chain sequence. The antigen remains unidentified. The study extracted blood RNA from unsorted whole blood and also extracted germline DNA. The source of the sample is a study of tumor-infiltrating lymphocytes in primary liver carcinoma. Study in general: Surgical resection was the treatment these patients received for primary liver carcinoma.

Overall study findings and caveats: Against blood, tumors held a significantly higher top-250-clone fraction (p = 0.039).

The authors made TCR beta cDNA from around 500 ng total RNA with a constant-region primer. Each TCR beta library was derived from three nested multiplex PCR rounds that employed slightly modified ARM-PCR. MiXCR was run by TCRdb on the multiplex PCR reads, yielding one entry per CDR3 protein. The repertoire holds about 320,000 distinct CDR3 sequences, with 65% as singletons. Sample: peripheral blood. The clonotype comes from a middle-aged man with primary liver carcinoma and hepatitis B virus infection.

CDR3 in amino acids: CASSSQTGSSGANVLTF. DNA for the CDR3: TGTGCCAGCAGTTCCCAGACAGGCAGCTCTGGGGCCAACGTCCTGACTTTC. The chain combines TRBV6-5 with TRBJ2-6; a possible D gene is TRBD1 (6 bases). V gave up 4 bases and J gave up 0 bases, with 13 bases separating them. Germline CDR1 and CDR2: MNHEY and SVGAGI. CDR3 length equals 17 residues.